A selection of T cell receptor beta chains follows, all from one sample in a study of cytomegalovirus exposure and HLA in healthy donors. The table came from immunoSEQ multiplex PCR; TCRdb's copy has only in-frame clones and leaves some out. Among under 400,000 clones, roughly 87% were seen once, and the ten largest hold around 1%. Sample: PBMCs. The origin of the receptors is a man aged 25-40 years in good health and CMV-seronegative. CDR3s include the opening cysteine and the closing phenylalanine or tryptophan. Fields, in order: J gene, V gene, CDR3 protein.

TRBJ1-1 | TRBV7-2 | CASSLAGVNTEAFF
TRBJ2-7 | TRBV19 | CASSVAGQRPPYEQYF
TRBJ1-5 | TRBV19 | CASSIDRGSNQPQHF
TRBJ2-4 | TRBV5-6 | CASSLAGQVFQYF
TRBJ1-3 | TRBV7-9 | CASSMQGVGNTIYF
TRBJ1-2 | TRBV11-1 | CASSPRTGDGYGYTF
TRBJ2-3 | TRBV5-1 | CASKTVLGVGTDTQYF
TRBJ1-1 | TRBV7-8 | CASSTRRNTEAFF
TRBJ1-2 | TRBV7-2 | CASSLEVGQGARGYTF
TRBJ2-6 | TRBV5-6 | CASSLTQGAGANVLTF
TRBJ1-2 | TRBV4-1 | CASSHNRGSYGYTF
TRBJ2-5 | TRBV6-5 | CASGQSQETQYF
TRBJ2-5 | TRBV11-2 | CASSLDRGPQETQYF
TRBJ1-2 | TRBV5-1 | CASTSPPQGYTF
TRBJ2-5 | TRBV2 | CASSKGQGRETQYF
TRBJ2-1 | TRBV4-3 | CASSLNILSYNEQFF
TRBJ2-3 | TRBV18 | CASSHGSVSWGDGDTQYF
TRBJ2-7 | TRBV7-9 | CASSAIQGSYEQYF
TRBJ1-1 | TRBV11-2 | CASSSPTARVNTEAFF
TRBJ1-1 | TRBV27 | CASSFHSDSLNTEAFF
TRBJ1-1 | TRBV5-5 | CASSTRDRDEAFF
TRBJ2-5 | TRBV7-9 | CASSPVQGQETQYF
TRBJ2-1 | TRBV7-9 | CASRRSGEGSYNEQFF
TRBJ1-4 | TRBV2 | CASSPNRGPNEKLFF
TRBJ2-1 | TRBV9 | CASSVQGARNEQFF
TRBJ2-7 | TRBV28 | CASSFPDRGGPYEQYF
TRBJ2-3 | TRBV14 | CASSQSLAIAQYF
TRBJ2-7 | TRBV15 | CATSRDLAYYEQYF
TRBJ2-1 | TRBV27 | CASSLSRRGGYNEQFF
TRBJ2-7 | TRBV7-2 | CASSAQETGRHEQYF
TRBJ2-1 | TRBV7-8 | CAGGQLGQGYNEQFF
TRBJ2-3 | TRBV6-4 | CASSDRVTDTQYF
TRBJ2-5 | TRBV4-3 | CASSQDLGGAEETQYF
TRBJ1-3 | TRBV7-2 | CASSLGASSGNTIYF
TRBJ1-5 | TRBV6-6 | CASSSGSGTEHF
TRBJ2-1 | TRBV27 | CASSLSGGTVVNEQFF
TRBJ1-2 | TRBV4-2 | CASSQTGTGRNYGYTF
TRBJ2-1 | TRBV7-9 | CASSLSGYEQFF
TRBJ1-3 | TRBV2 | CASRSQQEPGNTIYF
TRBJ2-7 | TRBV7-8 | CASSFLFQGQPYEQYF
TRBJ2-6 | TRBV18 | CASSPNRYSGANVLTF
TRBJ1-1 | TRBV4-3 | CASSPTGPRGAFF
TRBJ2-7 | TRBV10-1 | CASSQMTSGGTYEQYF
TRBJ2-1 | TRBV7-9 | CASSLIGLAGNEQFF
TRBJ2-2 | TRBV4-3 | CASSQDTPSSVTGELFF
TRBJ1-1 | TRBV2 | CASNRQGGTEAFF
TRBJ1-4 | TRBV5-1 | CASSLDPGQGAKLFF
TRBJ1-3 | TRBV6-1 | CASSEEVGGLGNTIYF
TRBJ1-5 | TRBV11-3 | CASSFPGIYSNQPQHF
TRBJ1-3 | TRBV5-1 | CASSRDSSGNTIYF
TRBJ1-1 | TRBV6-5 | CASSYIYVGGTEAFF
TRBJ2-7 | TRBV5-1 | CASSLPRIQGWSYEQYF
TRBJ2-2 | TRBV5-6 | CASSRGTGELFF
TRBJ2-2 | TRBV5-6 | CASSPDLGTGGGGELFF
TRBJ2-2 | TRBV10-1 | CATTPSRRANTGELFF
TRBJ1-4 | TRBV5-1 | CASSPPRRDRGVSVNEKLFF
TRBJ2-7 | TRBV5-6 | CASSLGLAGGFSYEQYF